This TCR beta chain appears in the sequencing data of a study of blood T cell repertoires in COVID-19. Study context: Sample material is recorded as cDNA or gDNA derived from T cells, B-cell-depleted T cells, or PBMCs.

Assay: immunoSEQ multiplex PCR; the TCRdb copy retains only in-frame clones and omits some. Of tens of thousands of clones listed, about 87% are singletons. Germline V gives CDR1 MNHEY, CDR2 SMNVEV (reference sequence). The CDR3 sequence is 15 residues long. V gave up 6 bases and J gave up 2 bases; unmatched junction bases: 7. Sequencing was carried out using peripheral blood. The TCR sequence derives from a human donor in a cohort sampled during active COVID-19. The chain recombines TRBV27 with TRBJ2-1, with 7 bases lining up with TRBD2. The CDR3 coding sequence is TGTGCCAGCAGCCGACCGGGACTAACCTACAATGAGCAGTTCTTC. The encoded protein is CASSRPGLTYNEQFF.